Below, 11 T cell receptor beta chains from the same sample are listed, as sequenced in a study of blood T cells in healthy people across ages (dated by TCRdb to the mid-2010s). Library preparation employed 5' RACE. Sequencing was carried out with an Illumina HiSeq 2500. A second PCR of about 6 to 11 cycles was run with a J-beta primer mix and a sample-barcoded 5' primer. TCRdb reprocessing: public reads trimmed at Q25 with fastp, clones called with MiXCR, in-frame beta chains kept. Rows are combined by CDR3 protein, so each entry shows the most common genes and DNA. For this sample there are about 290,000 distinct CDR3 sequences; 25% to 30% appear just once. Around 30% of the sample lies in the top ten. The sequencing input was blood. Every receptor here comes from a woman in her 70s in good health.

The V gene is TRBV19, the J gene TRBJ2-5, with 10 bases identical to TRBD1. V shed 9 bases and J 3 bases; nucleotides not matched to a gene: 10. The germline CDR1 and CDR2 sequences are LNHDA and SQIVND (reference sequence). The CDR3 runs to 15 residues. The CDR3 DNA reads TGTGCCAGCTTAGCTCGGACAGGGGGTAAAGAGACCCAGTACTTC. Its translation is CASLARTGGKETQYF.

This clonotype was recorded at least ten times. V is TRBV14 and J is TRBJ2-7, with D uncertain. This CDR3 is 14 amino acids long. With 3 bases removed from V and 2 bases from J, the gap between germline ends came to 11 bases. Germline values: CDR1 SGHDN, CDR2 FVKESK. CDR3 DNA sequence: TGTGCCAGCAGCCATTGGAAGGGAACCTACGAGCAGTACTTC. It encodes CASSHWKGTYEQYF. Drawing the rest from reference TRBV14 and TRBJ2-7, the complete variable domain is EAGVTQFPSHSVIEKGQTVTLRCDPISGHDNLYWYRRVMGKEIKFLLHFVKESKQDESGMPNNRFLAERTGGTYSTLKVQPAELEDSGVYFCASSHWKGTYEQYFGPGTRLTVT.

This clonotype was seen only a few times. This chain links TRBV28 with TRBJ2-1; the D is unclear. Trimming removed 3 bases at V and 2 bases at J, with 14 bases between. CDR1 is MDHEN and CDR2 is SYDVKM in the germline V gene. CDR3 length: 16 residues. The CDR3 reads CASSFTLAAPYNEQFF. The CDR3 DNA reads TGTGCCAGCAGTTTTACTTTGGCGGCTCCCTACAATGAGCAGTTCTTC.

The chain links TRBV29-1 to TRBJ2-4; D unresolved. Germline V gives CDR1 SQVTM, CDR2 ANQGSEA. This CDR3 region has 11 residues. Trimming shortened V by 5 bases and J by 6 bases, and 8 bases separated the two germline ends. CDR3 nucleotide sequence: TGCAGCGTTAAGACTGGAAACATTCAGTACTTC. Translated, it gives CSVKTGNIQYF. Complete variable domain (other parts from reference TRBV29-1 and TRBJ2-4): SAVISQKPSRDICQRGTSLTIQCQVDSQVTMMFWYRQQPGQSLTLIATANQGSEATYESGFVIDKFPISRPNLTFSTLTVSNMSPEDSSIYLCSVKTGNIQYFGAGTRLSVL.

This clonotype turned up a few times. This chain joins TRBV20-1 and TRBJ1-2; D gene uncertain. This CDR3 is 13 amino acids long. CDR1 is DFQATT and CDR2 is SNEGSKA in the germline V gene (reference sequence). V lost 6 bases to trimming and J lost 3 bases, with 14 bases between them. This CDR3 reads CSAKVRLYYGYTF. The CDR3 region has the DNA TGCAGTGCGAAGGTCAGGTTATACTATGGCTACACCTTC.

Of note for this clonotype: One end of the junction fails to match germline, which may point to a read error. V and J are TRBV5-6 and TRBJ2-7; weak D call: TRBD2 (6 bases). The CDR3 runs 15 residues. Germline-derived CDR1 and CDR2 are SGHDT and YYEEEE. Here the CDR3 DNA reads TGTGCCAGCAGCCCCTCGGGGGTCCTTTCCTACGGGCAGTACTTC. This translates into CASSPSGVLSYGQYF.

The chain links TRBV6-1 to TRBJ2-3, with TRBD1 matching 9 bases. V lost 7 bases to trimming and J lost 3 bases; unmatched junction nucleotides: 5. CDR1 and CDR2 (germline): MNHNS, SASEGT. This CDR3 comprises 14 residues. The CDR3 DNA sequence: TGTGCCAGCAAGGACAGGGGTATGACAGATACGCAGTATTTT. Its protein product is CASKDRGMTDTQYF.

This sequence joins TRBV9 and TRBJ1-1; possibly TRBD1 for D (5 bases). V shed 4 bases and J shed 0 bases, with 13 bases lying between them. The CDR3 is 15 amino acids. The germline V gene has CDR1 SGDLS and CDR2 YYNGEE. The DNA for the CDR3 is TGTGCCAGCAGCCGGGGAGAGGGACTGAACACTGAAGCTTTCTTT. Protein sequence: CASSRGEGLNTEAFF.

This clonotype has a handful of counts. The rearrangement joins TRBV28 to TRBJ2-3, with a tentative D call TRBD1 (5 bases). Germline CDR1 and CDR2: MDHEN and SYDVKM. The CDR3 is 16 residues long. V was cut by 2 bases and J by 3 bases, with 15 bases left in between. CDR3 sequence: CASSLGGRVRTDTQYF. DNA of the CDR3: TGTGCCAGCAGTTTAGGTGGCAGGGTAAGAACAGATACGCAGTATTTT.

This clonotype has just a few counts. The rearrangement joins TRBV20-1 to TRBJ2-7, with D perhaps matching TRBD1 (6 bases). Trimming removed 5 bases from V and 0 bases from J, with 14 bases in between. Germline CDR1 reads DFQATT; CDR2 reads SNEGSKA (reference sequence). The CDR3 is 14 amino acids. The DNA of the CDR3 is TGCAGTGCTGAATCAGACAGGCACTCCTACGAGCAGTACTTC. It translates to CSAESDRHSYEQYF.

This clonotype has ten or more counts. V and J are TRBV7-6 and TRBJ2-5, with 10 positions matching TRBD1. The junction had 7 bases not matched to a gene; V was cut back by 1 base and J by 5 bases. Germline CDR1 SGHVS, CDR2 FNYEAQ. This CDR3 comprises 16 residues. The CDR3 here is CASSLVGQGDAETQYF. The CDR3 DNA reads as TGTGCCAGCAGCTTAGTCGGACAGGGGGACGCGGAGACCCAGTACTTC.